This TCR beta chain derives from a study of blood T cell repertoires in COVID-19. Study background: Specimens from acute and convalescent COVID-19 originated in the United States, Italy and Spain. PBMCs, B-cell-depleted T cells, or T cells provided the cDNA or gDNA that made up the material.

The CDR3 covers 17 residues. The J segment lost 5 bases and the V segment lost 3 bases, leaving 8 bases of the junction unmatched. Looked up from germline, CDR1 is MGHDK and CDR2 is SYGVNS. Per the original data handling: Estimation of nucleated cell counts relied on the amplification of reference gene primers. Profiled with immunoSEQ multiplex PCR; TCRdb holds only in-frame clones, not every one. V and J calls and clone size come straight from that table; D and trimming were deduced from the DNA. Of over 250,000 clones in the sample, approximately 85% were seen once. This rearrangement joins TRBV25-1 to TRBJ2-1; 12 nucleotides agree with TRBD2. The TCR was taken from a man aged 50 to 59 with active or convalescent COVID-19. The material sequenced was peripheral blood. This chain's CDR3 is CASSDGPSGRDNNEQFF. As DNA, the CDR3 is TGTGCCAGCAGTGACGGGCCTAGCGGGAGGGACAACAATGAGCAGTTCTTC.